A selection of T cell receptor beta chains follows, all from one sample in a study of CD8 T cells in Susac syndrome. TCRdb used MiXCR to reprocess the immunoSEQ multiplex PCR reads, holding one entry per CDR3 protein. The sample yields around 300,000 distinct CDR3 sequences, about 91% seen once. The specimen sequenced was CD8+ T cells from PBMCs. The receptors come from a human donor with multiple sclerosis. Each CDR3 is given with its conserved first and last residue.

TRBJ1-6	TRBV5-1	CASSLERPLPPLHF
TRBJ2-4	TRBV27	CASSSLDRGAIQYF
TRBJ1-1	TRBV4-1	CASSHSRDRGTEAFF
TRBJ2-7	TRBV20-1	CSARQGLSSEQYF
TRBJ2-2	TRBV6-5	CASSSGGQLEINTGELFF
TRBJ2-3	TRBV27	CASSLSDTSDTQYF
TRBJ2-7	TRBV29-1	CSVASRDYEQYF
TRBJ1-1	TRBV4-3	CASSQGKIMNTEAFF
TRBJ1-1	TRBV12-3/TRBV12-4	CASRPLQRPEAFF
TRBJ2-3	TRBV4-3	CASSQEREFSDTQYF
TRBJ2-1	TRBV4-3	CASSQDLAAYNEQFF
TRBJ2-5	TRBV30	CASGGGTGLETQYF
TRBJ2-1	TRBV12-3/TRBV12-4	CASSYGTSRIDEQFF
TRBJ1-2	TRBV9	CASRATGDYGYTF
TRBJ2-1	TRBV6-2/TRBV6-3	CASSPTGINEQFF
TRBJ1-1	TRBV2	CASSESRVASVTEAFF
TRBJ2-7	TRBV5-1	CASSLAGRQVYEQYF
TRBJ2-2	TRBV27	CASKMAGGTGELFF
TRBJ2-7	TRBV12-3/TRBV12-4	CASSLGASGSEQYF
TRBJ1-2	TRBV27	CASSFGTGIGYGYTF
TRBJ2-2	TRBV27	CASSLMGTAGVTGELFF
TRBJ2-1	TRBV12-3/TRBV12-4	CASSQGTRSNEQFF
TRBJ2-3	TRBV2	CASRGHEGPDTQYF
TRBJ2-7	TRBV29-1	CSVRSLSSYEQYF
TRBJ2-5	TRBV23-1	CAFGRDRGRQETQYF
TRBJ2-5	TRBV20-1	CSARVGGKETQYF
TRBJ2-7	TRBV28	CASSLTSGFIYEQYF
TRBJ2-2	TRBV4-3	CASSQDTWLAGELFF
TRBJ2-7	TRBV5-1	CASSVGQGINEQYF
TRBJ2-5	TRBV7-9	CASSSGQGAKETQYF
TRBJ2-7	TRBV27	CASSRGTQSYEQYF
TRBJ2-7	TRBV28	CASSPPTSEVSHEQYF
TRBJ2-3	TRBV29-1	CSVEWGNGPDTQYF
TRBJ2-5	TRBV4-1	CASSQRLLAGGQETQYF
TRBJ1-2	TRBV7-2	CASSSTTGEGYTF
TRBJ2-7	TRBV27	CASSPFGTDYEQYF
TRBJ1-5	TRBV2	CASSEVGLQWGNQPQHF
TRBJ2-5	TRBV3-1	CASSQTSGTSGTGSQETQYF
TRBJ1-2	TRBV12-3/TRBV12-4	CASSLSGSNAYGYTF
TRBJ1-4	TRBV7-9	CASSGRDRRSEKLFF
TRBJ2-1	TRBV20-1	CSARDFGFSYNEQFF
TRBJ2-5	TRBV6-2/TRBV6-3	CASSYSLTGGEGETQYF
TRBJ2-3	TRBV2	CAGTGLSTEVQYF
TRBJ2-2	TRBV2	CASSVPSGDTGELFF
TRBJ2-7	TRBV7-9	CASSFEGGFYEQYF
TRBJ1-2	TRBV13	CASSLVARDTTTMTTF
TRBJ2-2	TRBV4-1	CASSQGENTGELFF
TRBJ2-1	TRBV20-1	CSAPGTVTYNEQFF